This T cell receptor (beta chain) is drawn from a study of cytomegalovirus exposure and HLA in healthy donors. General study results and limits: Per a later analysis, roughly 17,000 TCR beta sequences showed association with HLA alleles at 0.05 false discovery rate. Immune exposure data for these donors was limited to CMV serostatus.

Germline values: CDR1 SGDLS, CDR2 YYNGEE. V lost 3 bases and J 4 bases, leaving 17 bases between the germline ends. The CDR3 length is 16 residues. As for this clone: The antigen is not known.

60 Vbeta and 13 Jbeta primers were used in PCR. This table comes from immunoSEQ multiplex PCR, and its TCRdb copy is limited to in-frame clones, with some not included. The sample has about 150,000 clones; 79% are singletons. This sequence joins TRBV9 and TRBJ1-3, with unresolved D. The specimen sequenced was PBMCs. The TCR was taken from a man between 45 and 60 years old in good health and CMV-seropositive. The CDR3 sequence is CASSGSRARIGNTIYF. The CDR3 DNA sequence: TGTGCCAGCAGCGGGAGCAGAGCGAGGATAGGAAACACCATATATTTT.